The clone carrying this T cell receptor beta chain occurred many times. This sample was taken from a study of regulatory T cells in long-lasting Graves disease. Library construction for TCR beta used iRepertoire HTBI primers and Arm-PCR of CDR3 regions. TCRdb ran MiXCR on the multiplex PCR reads and lists one entry per CDR3 protein. The sample yields approximately 350,000 distinct CDR3 sequences, over 9.5% seen once. The time point denotes: newly diagnosed GD, antithyroid drugs for less than 3 months. Following extraction of RNA from PBMCs, that RNA was used to make the TCR library. Diagnoses of Graves' disease were made by American Thyroid Association guidelines. The data were also submitted as part of a second study, on T cells in Graves' hyperthyroidism and ophthalmopathy. This second report adds: HTBI primers were employed in a first-round RT-PCR of the TCR CDR3.

The input for sequencing was peripheral blood mononuclear cells (PBMCs), taken at new diagnosis, from a patient treated with antithyroid drugs. The receptor comes from a woman between 18 and 30 years old with Graves disease.

As DNA, the CDR3 is TGTGCCAGCTCACCTTCTCTCGGACAGAACACCGGGGAGCTGTTTTTT. Translation: CASSPSLGQNTGELFF. The rearrangement links TRBV18 to TRBJ2-2; a weak D match, TRBD1 (5 bases). The V gene's germline CDR1 is KGHSH and CDR2 LQKENI. Trimming removed 3 bases from V and 1 base from J, with 12 bases in between. The CDR3 has 16 residues.